Presented here are 23 T cell receptor beta chains from one specimen sequenced in a study of blood T cell repertoires in COVID-19. Assay used: immunoSEQ multiplex PCR; TCRdb lists only in-frame clones, some missing. This sample has about 88,000 clones, with approximately 91% found just once. Sequencing was done on a sample of peripheral blood. The receptors stem from a man aged 55 to 70 with acute or convalescent COVID-19.

This clone was observed once. This CDR3 is CSVGQGDGNQPQHF. CDR3 sequence (DNA): TGCAGCGTAGGACAGGGGGACGGCAATCAGCCCCAGCATTTT. This chain connects TRBV29-1 to TRBJ1-5; 10 bases agree with TRBD1. V lost 6 bases, J lost 2 bases, and 4 bases stayed unmatched. This CDR3 is built from 14 residues. The germline V gene encodes CDR1 SQVTM and CDR2 ANQGSEA.

The chain carries TRBV7-6 and TRBJ1-1; 7 positions agree with TRBD1. Trimming took 4 bases from V and 1 from J; bases not matched to a gene: 9. This CDR3 spans 16 amino acids. Germline V gives CDR1 SGHVS, CDR2 FNYEAQ. This CDR3 reads CASSSDTGVTNTEAFF. In DNA, the CDR3 is TGTGCCAGCAGCTCCGATACAGGGGTGACGAACACTGAAGCTTTCTTT.

This chain links TRBV6-1 with TRBJ1-3, with a possible D match to TRBD1 (6 bases). V dropped 3 bases and J dropped 0 bases, with 12 bases sitting between them. Germline loops: CDR1 MNHNS, CDR2 SASEGT. This CDR3 contains 16 residues. CDR3 residues: CASSEAGVLSGNTIYF. The CDR3 coding sequence is TGTGCCAGCAGTGAGGCAGGGGTGCTCTCTGGAAACACCATATATTTT.

V and J are TRBV6-5 and TRBJ1-1; 7 nucleotides align to TRBD1. Germline CDR1 is MNHEY and CDR2 is SVGAGI. After removal of 5 bases from V and 0 bases from J, the junction contained 3 bases not matched to a gene. This CDR3 contains 14 residues. The CDR3: CASSPGQLNTEAFF. Here the CDR3 DNA reads TGTGCCAGCAGTCCGGGACAGTTGAACACTGAAGCTTTCTTT.

The rearrangement joins TRBV7-9 to TRBJ2-7; 8 bases align to TRBD2. Looked up from germline, CDR1 is SEHNR and CDR2 is FQNEAQ (reference sequence). With 3 bases clipped from V and 5 bases from J, the junction kept 3 bases outside the gene matches. This CDR3 is 13 amino acids long. Written as DNA, the CDR3 is TGTGCCAGCAGCTTCGGGAGGGGGGACGAGCAGTACTTC. Amino acid sequence: CASSFGRGDEQYF.

This chain connects TRBV7-8 to TRBJ2-2; D possibly corresponds to TRBD2 (5 bases). The V gene lost 0 bases and the J gene lost 6 bases, with 8 bases spanning the gap. This CDR3 has 14 amino acids. Germline values: CDR1 SGHVS, CDR2 FQNEAQ. CDR3 nucleotides: TGTGCCAGCAGCTTAGCGAGCGGCGCCGGGGAGCTGTTTTTT. Its protein is CASSLASGAGELFF.

The rearrangement joins TRBV19 to TRBJ1-5; D not certain. Germline CDR1 reads LNHDA; CDR2 reads SQIVND (reference sequence). The CDR3 consists of 13 residues. The ends were cut back, 3 bases at V and 6 bases at J, with 9 bases in the middle. CDR3 nucleotides: TGTGCCAGTAGTATGGCCCCTGGTCAGCCCCAGCATTTT. Encoded protein: CASSMAPGQPQHF. The variable domain in full, with the rest retrieved from reference TRBV19 and TRBJ1-5, is DGGITQSPKYLFRKEGQNVTLSCEQNLNHDAMYWYRQDPGQGLRLIYYSQIVNDFQKGDIAEGYSVSREKKESFPLTVTSAQKNPTAFYLCASSMAPGQPQHFGDGTRLSIL.

V and J are TRBV19 and TRBJ1-1; TRBD1 aligns across 7 bases. The CDR3 length is 13 residues. Germline V gives CDR1 LNHDA, CDR2 SQIVND (reference sequence). Trimming at V came to 2 bases and at J to 6 bases, leaving 3 bases not matched to a gene. CDR3 residues: CASSINQGAEAFF. For the CDR3, the DNA is TGTGCCAGTAGTATAAACCAGGGGGCTGAAGCTTTCTTT.

The V call is TRBV19, the J call TRBJ1-2; no clear D gene. The V gene lost 4 bases and the J gene lost 4 bases, with 13 bases spanning the gap. Looked up from germline, CDR1 is LNHDA and CDR2 is SQIVND (reference sequence). CDR3 length: 14 amino acids. In nucleotides, the CDR3 is TGTGCCAGTAGTACATCGCGACTCAGCTATGGCTACACCTTC. It specifies CASSTSRLSYGYTF.

This sequence joins TRBV30 and TRBJ1-4; 7 nucleotides match TRBD1. Losses at the gene ends were 8 bases for V and 2 bases for J; bases not matched to a gene: 14. The CDR3 sequence is 16 residues long. From germline, CDR1 is GTSNPN and CDR2 SVGIG (reference sequence). Written as DNA, the CDR3 is TGTGCCGGACGGAGGGCAGGGGGATTCACTAATGAAAAACTGTTTTTT. Its translation: CAGRRAGGFTNEKLFF.

The chain employs TRBV12-5 and TRBJ2-3, with D unresolved. The germline V and J ends were trimmed by 3 bases and 2 bases, with 12 bases remaining between them. Germline lookup yields CDR1 LGHNT and CDR2 FRNRAP. The CDR3 consists of 15 residues. This chain's CDR3 is CASGFSLVTTDTQYF. In nucleotides, the CDR3 is TGTGCTAGTGGTTTCTCTCTAGTGACCACAGATACGCAGTATTTT. The full variable domain, in which reference TRBV12-5 and TRBJ2-3 provide the parts outside the CDR3, is DARVTQTPRHKVTEMGQEVTMRCQPILGHNTVFWYRQTMMQGLELLAYFRNRAPLDDSGMPKDRFSAEMPDATLATLKIQPSEPRDSAVYFCASGFSLVTTDTQYFGPGTRLTVL.

This clone was recorded only once. The CDR3: CASSTDRYSYEQYF. In nucleotides, the CDR3 is TGTGCCAGCAGTACCGACAGGTACTCCTACGAGCAGTACTTC. This chain links TRBV27 with TRBJ2-7; tentative D call: TRBD1 (6 bases). CDR1 and CDR2 from the germline V gene are MNHEY and SMNVEV (reference sequence). The CDR3 is made up of 14 amino acids. Trimming cost V 5 bases and J 0 bases, with 11 bases left between them.

The rearrangement links TRBV5-1 to TRBJ2-3; 8 nucleotides match TRBD2. J gave up 1 base and V 1 base, and 2 bases lay outside the gene matches. Germline V gene data show CDR1 as SGHRS and CDR2 as YFSETQ. The CDR3 runs 15 residues. The DNA of the CDR3 is TGCGCCAGCAGCTTGTTTAGCGGGGGCACAGATACGCAGTATTTT. This sequence encodes CASSLFSGGTDTQYF. The full variable domain, in which reference TRBV5-1 and TRBJ2-3 provide the parts outside the CDR3, is KAGVTQTPRYLIKTRGQQVTLSCSPISGHRSVSWYQQTPGQGLQFLFEYFSETQRNKGNFPGRFSGRQFSNSRSEMNVSTLELGDSALYLCASSLFSGGTDTQYFGPGTRLTVL.

V usage is TRBV25-1 and J usage is TRBJ2-3, with no clear D. Germline CDR1 reads MGHDK; CDR2 reads SYGVNS. The CDR3 runs to 15 residues. Deletions cut 1 base from V and 2 bases from J, with 10 bases between. CDR3 sequence reads: CASSEFGSDTDTQYF. CDR3 nucleotide sequence: TGTGCCAGCAGTGAATTCGGCAGCGACACAGATACGCAGTATTTT.

This clone came up once. The rearrangement uses TRBV2 and TRBJ2-6; D is unclear. Germline loops: CDR1 SNHLY, CDR2 FYNNEI. With 6 bases removed from V and 0 bases from J, the gap between germline ends came to 9 bases. This CDR3 is 15 amino acids long. The chain's CDR3 is CASRQLNSGANVLTF. The CDR3 bases are TGTGCCAGCAGACAGTTGAACTCTGGGGCCAACGTCCTGACTTTC. The full variable domain, its missing parts supplied by reference TRBV2 and TRBJ2-6, is EPEVTQTPSHQVTQMGQEVILRCVPISNHLYFYWYRQILGQKVEFLVSFYNNEISEKSEIFDDQFSVERPDGSNFTLKIRSTKLEDSAMYFCASRQLNSGANVLTFGAGSRLTVL.

V gene TRBV2 combines with J gene TRBJ2-1; 8 positions match TRBD2. The CDR3 runs 16 residues. Trimming took 2 bases from V and 4 from J; bases not matched to a gene: 7. The germline CDR1 and CDR2 sequences are SNHLY and FYNNEI. The CDR3 sequence is CASSEWGGRTYNEQFF. CDR3 coding DNA: TGTGCCAGCAGTGAATGGGGCGGGAGGACATACAATGAGCAGTTCTTC.

V is TRBV30 and J is TRBJ2-7; 9 nucleotides agree with TRBD1. CDR1 is GTSNPN, CDR2 SVGIG, per germline (reference sequence). The V segment lost 1 base and the J segment 5 bases; nucleotides outside the gene matches: 6. This CDR3 spans 14 amino acids. The CDR3 nucleotides are TGTGCCTGGAGTGCCGGGACAGGGTCGCACGAGCAGTACTTC. Translating gives CAWSAGTGSHEQYF.

V gene TRBV19 combines with J gene TRBJ2-3; 11 bases map to TRBD1. CDR3 length equals 16 residues. CDR1 is LNHDA, CDR2 SQIVND, per germline (reference sequence). The junction had 7 bases not matched to a gene; V was cut back by 4 bases and J by 4 bases. CDR3 sequence (DNA): TGTGCCAGTAGTACCAGGACAGGGGGCGGGGCAGATACGCAGTATTTT. Translated: CASSTRTGGGADTQYF.

This CDR3 reads CASSYSGTREGFEQYF. The CDR3 DNA sequence: TGTGCCAGCAGTTACTCGGGTACGCGGGAGGGCTTCGAGCAGTACTTC. This chain links TRBV6-2 or TRBV6-3 with TRBJ2-7, with 9 bases aligning to TRBD2. Germline-derived CDR1 and CDR2 are MNHEY and SVGEGT. This CDR3 comprises 16 residues. V trimming: 0 bases; J trimming: 6 bases; junction bases outside the gene matches: 9.

The chain carries TRBV10-3 and TRBJ2-1; 8 bases are shared with TRBD2. This CDR3 is 16 amino acids long. CDR1 ENHRY and CDR2 SYGVKD come from the germline V gene. J was trimmed by 3 bases and V by 3 bases; bases with no gene match: 7. The CDR3 reads CAISESGGFIYNEQFF. In DNA, the CDR3 is TGTGCCATCAGTGAATCGGGGGGGTTTATCTACAATGAGCAGTTCTTC.

The genes are TRBV19 and TRBJ1-5; a possible D gene is TRBD1 (6 bases). Trimming stripped 2 bases from V and 6 bases from J, with 17 bases between. The CDR3 length is 16 residues. Germline CDR1 and CDR2: LNHDA and SQIVND (reference sequence). CDR3 bases: TGTGCCAGTAGTATACCCTCCTACAGGGTAGGTCAGCCCCAGCATTTT. Amino acid sequence: CASSIPSYRVGQPQHF.

The rearrangement joins TRBV11-2 to TRBJ2-3, with a weak D call TRBD2 (6 bases). V lost 5 bases to trimming and J lost 6 bases, with 15 bases between them. Per the germline V gene, CDR1 is SGHAT and CDR2 is FQNNGV. This CDR3 has 14 amino acids. CDR3 protein: CASSIPPSADTQYF. CDR3 coding DNA: TGTGCCAGCAGCATCCCTCCTAGCGCCGATACGCAGTATTTT.

The sample holds one count of this clone. The V call is TRBV27, the J call TRBJ1-2; weak D call: TRBD1 (5 bases). Trimming shortened V by 6 bases and J by 6 bases, and 17 bases separated the two germline ends. The CDR3 is made up of 14 amino acids. In germline, CDR1 is MNHEY, CDR2 SMNVEV (reference sequence). This CDR3 reads CASRVERGSHGYTF. CDR3 DNA: TGTGCCAGCAGAGTCGAAAGGGGATCCCATGGCTACACCTTC.